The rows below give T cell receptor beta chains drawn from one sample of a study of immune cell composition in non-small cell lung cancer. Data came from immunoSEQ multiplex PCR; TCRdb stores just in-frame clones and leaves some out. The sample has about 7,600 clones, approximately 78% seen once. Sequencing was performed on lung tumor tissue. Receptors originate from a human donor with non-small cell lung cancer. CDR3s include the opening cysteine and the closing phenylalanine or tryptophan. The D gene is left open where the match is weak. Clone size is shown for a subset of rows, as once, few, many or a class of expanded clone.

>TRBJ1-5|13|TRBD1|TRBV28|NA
TGTGCCAGCAGTTTCAGGGGGGGTCAGCCCCAGCATTTT
CASSFRGGQPQHF
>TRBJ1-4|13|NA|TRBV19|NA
TGTGCCAGTACCCGCGGGGGAGGAGAAAAACTGTTTTTT
CASTRGGGEKLFF
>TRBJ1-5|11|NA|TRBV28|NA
TGTGCCAGCAGTTTTAATCAGCCCCAGCATTTT
CASSFNQPQHF
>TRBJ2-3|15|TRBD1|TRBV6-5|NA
TGTGCCAGCAGCCTGACAGGGTTCGGCACAGATACGCAGTATTTT
CASSLTGFGTDTQYF
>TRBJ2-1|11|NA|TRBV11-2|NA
TGTGCCAGCAACTCCTACAATGAGCAGTTCTTC
CASNSYNEQFF
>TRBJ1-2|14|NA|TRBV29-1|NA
TGCAGCGCTTCCTATTTCGACAGCCTCTATGGCTACACCTTC
CSASYFDSLYGYTF
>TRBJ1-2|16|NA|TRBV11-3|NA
TGTGCCAGCAGCTTAGAGTATCTTCCGGACGGGGCAGGCTACACCTTC
CASSLEYLPDGAGYTF
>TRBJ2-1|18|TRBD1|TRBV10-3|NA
TGTGCCATCCCTGCTCCACCCCGGGACAGCGGTTTGGGTGATGAGCAGTTCTTC
CAIPAPPRDSGLGDEQFF
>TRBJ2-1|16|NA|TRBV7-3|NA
TGTGCCAGCAGCTACCCTAGCAGCGGGGGACAGGATGAGCAGTTCTTC
CASSYPSSGGQDEQFF
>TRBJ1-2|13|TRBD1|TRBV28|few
TGTGCCAGCAGACCGGGACAGACCTATGGCTACACCTTC
CASRPGQTYGYTF
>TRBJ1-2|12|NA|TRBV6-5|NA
TGTGCCAGCAGTTACTCAAGGGCTGGCTACACCTTC
CASSYSRAGYTF
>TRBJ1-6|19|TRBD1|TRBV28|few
TGTGCCAGCAGATCTACCGGGACAGGGAGTAACCCTTATAATTCACCCCTCCACTTT
CASRSTGTGSNPYNSPLHF
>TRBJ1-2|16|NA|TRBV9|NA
TGTGCCAGCAGCGTAGTTGGAGGCAGGGGCATGAGTGGCTACACCTTC
CASSVVGGRGMSGYTF
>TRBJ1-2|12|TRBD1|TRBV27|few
TGTGCCAGCAGGCGGACAGGGAATGGCTACACCTTC
CASRRTGNGYTF
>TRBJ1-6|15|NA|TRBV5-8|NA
TGCGCCAGCAGCCAAGATTCAGGCCAGGGATCACCCCTCCACTTT
CASSQDSGQGSPLHF
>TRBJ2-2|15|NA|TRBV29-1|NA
TGCAGCGTTGTCCAGGGGACCAGTAACACCGGGGAGCTGTTTTTT
CSVVQGTSNTGELFF
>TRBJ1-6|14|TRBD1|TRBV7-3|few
TGTGCCAGCAGCTCCGGACAGGGGAATTCACCCCTCCACTTT
CASSSGQGNSPLHF
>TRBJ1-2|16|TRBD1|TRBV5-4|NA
TGCGCCAGCAGCCCGGGGACAGGGGGCCTCCCCTATGGCTACACCTTC
CASSPGTGGLPYGYTF
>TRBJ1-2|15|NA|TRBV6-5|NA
TGTGCCAGCAGTTACGTCGACAGGACCTCCTCTGGCTACACCTTC
CASSYVDRTSSGYTF
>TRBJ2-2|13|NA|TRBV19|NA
TGTGCCAGTAGTATAGGGGGGATCGGGGAGCTGTTTTTT
CASSIGGIGELFF
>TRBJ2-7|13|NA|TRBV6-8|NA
TGTGCCAGCAGTTACGGTCCAACCTACGAGCAGTACTTC
CASSYGPTYEQYF
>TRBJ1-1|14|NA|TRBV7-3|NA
TGTGCCAGCAGCCCCCTTGGGGGAGACACTGAAGCTTTCTTT
CASSPLGGDTEAFF
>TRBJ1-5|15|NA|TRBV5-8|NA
TGTGCCAGCAGCTATTTACAGGGCGGGTATCAGCCCCAGCATTTT
CASSYLQGGYQPQHF
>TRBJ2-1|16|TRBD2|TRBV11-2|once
TGTGCCAGCAGCCTCGGGACTAGCCGTACGTCCAATGAGCAGTTCTTC
CASSLGTSRTSNEQFF
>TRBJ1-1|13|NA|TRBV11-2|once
TGTGCCAGCAGCTCACAGTTGTACACTGAAGCTTTCTTT
CASSSQLYTEAFF
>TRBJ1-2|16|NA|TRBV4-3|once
TGCGCCAGCAGCCAAGATTTAACAGGGAGGTGGGGTGGCTACACCTTC
CASSQDLTGRWGGYTF
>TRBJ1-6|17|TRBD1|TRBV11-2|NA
TGTGCCAGCACTATAGGGGGTACAGGGGCTTATAATTCACCCCTCCACTTT
CASTIGGTGAYNSPLHF
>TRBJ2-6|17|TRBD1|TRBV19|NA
TGTGCCAGTCCAGCAGGGGGAACGGGCTCTGGGGCCAACGTCCTGACTTTC
CASPAGGTGSGANVLTF
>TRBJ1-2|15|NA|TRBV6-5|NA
TGTGCCAGCAGTTACTCGGCGGTCCGGGTAATAGGCTACACCTTC
CASSYSAVRVIGYTF
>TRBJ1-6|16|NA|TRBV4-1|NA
TGCGCCAGCAGCCAAGGGGGTAGCTCCTATAATTCACCCCTCCACTTT
CASSQGGSSYNSPLHF
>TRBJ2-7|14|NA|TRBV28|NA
TGTGCCAGCAGTTTTAGGGGGAAGCCCTACGAGCAGTACTTC
CASSFRGKPYEQYF
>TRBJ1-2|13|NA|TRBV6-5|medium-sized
TGTGCCAGCAGTTCCACCGACACATATGGCTACACCTTC
CASSSTDTYGYTF
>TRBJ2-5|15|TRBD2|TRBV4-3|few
TGCGCCAGCAGCCGCCAGAGGGCGGGGGGGGAGACCCAGTACTTC
CASSRQRAGGETQYF
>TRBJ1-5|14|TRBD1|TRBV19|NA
TGTGCCAGTAGTACTACAGGGGGGAAGGGACCCCAGCATTTT
CASSTTGGKGPQHF
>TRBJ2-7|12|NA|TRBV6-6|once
TGTGCCAGTGGACGGGGAGTTGGCGAGCAGTACTTC
CASGRGVGEQYF
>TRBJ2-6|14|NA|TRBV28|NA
TGTGCCAGCAGTTTGGAGGCAGGGGCCAACGTCCTGACTTTC
CASSLEAGANVLTF
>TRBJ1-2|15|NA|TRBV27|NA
TGTGCCAGCAGTTTATCGTACGGGGGGGAAGAAGGCTACACCTTC
CASSLSYGGEEGYTF
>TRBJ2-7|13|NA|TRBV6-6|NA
TGTGCCAGCCGGGACGGCGATGCCTACGAGCAGTACTTC
CASRDGDAYEQYF
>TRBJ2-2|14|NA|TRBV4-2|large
TGTGCCAGCAGCCAAGAAGCCGACACCGGGGAGCTGTTTTTT
CASSQEADTGELFF
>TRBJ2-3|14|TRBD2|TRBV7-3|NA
TGTGCCAGCAGCTTACGGGGGGGCACAGATACGCAGTATTTT
CASSLRGGTDTQYF
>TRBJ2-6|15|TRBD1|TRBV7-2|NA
TGTGCCAGCAGCTTGGGACAGGGGGCGCTTCACGTCCTGACTTTC
CASSLGQGALHVLTF
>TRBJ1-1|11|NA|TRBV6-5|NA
TGTGCCAGCAGTTACGTTGGCGAAGCTTTCTTT
CASSYVGEAFF
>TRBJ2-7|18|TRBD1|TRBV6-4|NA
TGTGCCAGCAGTGATCCGCACCTACTTCGGACAGGACTCTACGAGCAGTACTTC
CASSDPHLLRTGLYEQYF
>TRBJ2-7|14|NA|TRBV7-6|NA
TGTGCCAGCAGCTTAGCGGAGGGACCCTACGAGCAGTACTTC
CASSLAEGPYEQYF
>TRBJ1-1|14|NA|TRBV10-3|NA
TGTGCCATCAGGGTAGAGGTTGTTGGCACTGAAGCTTTCTTT
CAIRVEVVGTEAFF
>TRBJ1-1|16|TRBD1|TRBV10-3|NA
TGTGCCATCAGTGAGTCGAGGACAGGGGGGAACACTGAAGCTTTCTTT
CAISESRTGGNTEAFF
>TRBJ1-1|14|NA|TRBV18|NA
TGTGCCAGCTCACCACTACAGGGTCGGACTGAAGCTTTCTTT
CASSPLQGRTEAFF
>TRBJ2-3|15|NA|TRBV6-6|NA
TGTGCCAGCAGTTACTCGATTGCGGCAACAGATACGCAGTATTTT
CASSYSIAATDTQYF
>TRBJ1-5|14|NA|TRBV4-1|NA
TGCGCCAGCAGCCAAGTAACAGCGGATCAGCCCCAGCATTTT
CASSQVTADQPQHF